These T cell receptor beta chains were read from a single sample in a study of cytomegalovirus exposure and HLA in healthy donors. TCRdb keeps only in-frame clones here, not all; method: immunoSEQ multiplex PCR. The table has some 140,000 clones, roughly four fifths seen once. Material: PBMCs. The receptor source for this set is a woman in her thirties or forties in good health and CMV-seronegative. The CDR3 runs from the conserved cysteine through the conserved F or W. A D gene is named only where the DNA matches it firmly. The listing skips clone size in some rows; elsewhere it reads once, few, many or a size class.

>NA|TRBV5-1|NA|TRBJ2-2
CASSPPTGNTGELFF
TGCGCCAGCAGCCCACCGACAGGAAACACCGGGGAGCTGTTTTTT
>NA|TRBV28|NA|TRBJ1-6
CASNLIRAGDSPLHF
TGTGCCAGCAATTTAATTAGGGCAGGGGATTCACCCCTCCACTTT
>NA|TRBV10-3|TRBD1|TRBJ1-6
CAIRQGENSPLHF
TGTGCCATCAGACAGGGGGAAAATTCACCCCTCCACTTT
>once|TRBV29-1|NA|TRBJ2-7
CSVEGQVPYEQYF
TGCAGCGTTGAGGGCCAGGTCCCCTACGAGCAGTACTTC
>once|TRBV5-1|TRBD1|TRBJ2-1
CASSLGTASGVHEQFF
TGCGCCAGCAGCCTAGGGACAGCCAGTGGTGTGCATGAGCAGTTCTTC
>NA|TRBV13|NA|TRBJ1-2
CASSLDRLRNYGYTF
TGTGCCAGCAGCTTAGACAGGTTACGGAACTATGGCTACACCTTC
>NA|TRBV7-8|TRBD1|TRBJ1-6
CASSTKGQGGGSYNSPLHF
TGTGCCAGCAGCACTAAGGGACAGGGAGGAGGATCCTATAATTCACCCCTCCACTTT
>NA|TRBV28|NA|TRBJ1-5
CASSFSGEWSQPQHF
TGTGCCAGCAGCTTCTCAGGGGAATGGAGCCAGCCCCAGCATTTT
>NA|TRBV6-1|TRBD1|TRBJ1-2
CASSFTGGIYGYTF
TGTGCCAGCAGTTTTACAGGGGGCATCTATGGCTACACCTTC
>few|TRBV9|NA|TRBJ1-1
CASSVGSGVTEAFF
TGTGCCAGCAGCGTAGGTTCAGGGGTTACTGAAGCTTTCTTT
>NA|TRBV5-1|TRBD1|TRBJ1-4
CASSSGQPNEKLFF
TGCGCCAGCAGCTCGGGACAGCCTAATGAAAAACTGTTTTTT
>NA|TRBV11-2|NA|TRBJ2-5
CASSLTAGLETQYF
TGTGCCAGCAGCTTAACGGCGGGGCTGGAGACCCAGTACTTC
>NA|TRBV18|NA|TRBJ2-2
CASSPRTGTGELFF
TGTGCCAGCTCACCGCGAACAGGGACCGGGGAGCTGTTTTTT
>NA|TRBV5-6|NA|TRBJ1-1
CASSPDGHLLMNTEAFF
TGTGCCAGCAGCCCGGATGGGCACCTATTAATGAACACTGAAGCTTTCTTT
>NA|TRBV14|NA|TRBJ2-1
CASSQGAWTDYNEQFF
TGTGCCAGCAGCCAAGGAGCCTGGACAGACTACAATGAGCAGTTCTTC
>NA|TRBV6-5|NA|TRBJ2-5
CASSYPGQETQYF
TGTGCCAGCAGTTACCCAGGACAAGAGACCCAGTACTTC
>NA|TRBV29-1|NA|TRBJ2-1
CSVVQGGNEQFF
TGCAGCGTTGTTCAAGGGGGCAATGAGCAGTTCTTC
>once|TRBV5-1|NA|TRBJ2-1
CASSLESSYNEQFF
TGCGCCAGCAGCCTTGAGAGCTCCTACAATGAGCAGTTCTTC
>NA|TRBV4-1|TRBD2|TRBJ2-3
CASSQFGTRRERDTQYF
TGCGCCAGCAGCCAGTTCGGGACTAGGAGGGAGAGGGATACGCAGTATTTT
>NA|TRBV19|NA|TRBJ1-1
CASTPGSDMNTEAFF
TGTGCCAGTACCCCCGGCAGTGACATGAACACTGAAGCTTTCTTT
>NA|TRBV27|NA|TRBJ2-1
CASSLIKANYFLNEQFF
TGTGCCAGCAGTTTAATAAAGGCTAACTACTTCCTCAATGAGCAGTTCTTC
>NA|TRBV4-1|NA|TRBJ1-5
CAGSQVPLSNQPQHF
TGCGCCGGCAGCCAAGTTCCCCTTAGCAATCAGCCCCAGCATTTT
>once|TRBV27|TRBD2|TRBJ2-1
CASSLGLAGGAIYNEQFF
TGTGCCAGCAGTTTGGGACTAGCGGGGGGAGCTATCTACAATGAGCAGTTCTTC
>NA|TRBV28|NA|TRBJ1-4
CASSLSGGTNEKLFF
TGTGCCAGCAGTTTATCCGGGGGGACAAACGAAAAACTGTTTTTT
>NA|TRBV5-4|TRBD1|TRBJ1-2
CASSLAGGDYGYTF
TGTGCCAGCAGCTTGGCAGGGGGCGACTATGGCTACACCTTC
>once|TRBV11-2|TRBD2|TRBJ2-5
CASSLARIGGVRETQYF
TGTGCCAGCAGCTTAGCCCGTATCGGGGGGGTTCGAGAGACCCAGTACTTC
>NA|TRBV7-2|NA|TRBJ2-3
CASSLTTADTQYF
TGTGCCAGCAGCTTAACGACTGCAGATACGCAGTATTTT
>once|TRBV5-6|TRBD1|TRBJ2-3
CASSGLTGATDTQYF
TGTGCCAGCAGCGGCCTGACAGGGGCCACAGATACGCAGTATTTT
>NA|TRBV7-2|NA|TRBJ1-3
CASSSDSSGNTIYF
TGTGCCAGCAGCTCCGACAGCTCTGGAAACACCATATATTTT
>NA|TRBV4-2|NA|TRBJ2-3
CASSPDPGTDTQYF
TGTGCCAGCAGCCCAGATCCAGGAACAGATACGCAGTATTTT
>once|TRBV7-2|TRBD1|TRBJ1-4
CASSLDRGEKLFF
TGTGCCAGCAGCTTGGACAGGGGCGAAAAACTGTTTTTT
>few|TRBV6-1|NA|TRBJ2-5
CAAALDSREETQYF
TGTGCCGCGGCCCTAGACTCGAGGGAAGAGACCCAGTACTTC
>NA|TRBV19|TRBD1|TRBJ2-1
CASSPGQGLDEQFF
TGTGCCAGTAGCCCGGGACAGGGTTTAGATGAGCAGTTCTTC
>NA|TRBV10-3|NA|TRBJ2-7
CAISDGVNEQYF
TGTGCCATCAGTGACGGGGTAAACGAGCAGTACTTC
>once|TRBV4-1|NA|TRBJ1-2
CASSQVRQGFGYTF
TGCGCCAGCAGCCAAGTTCGCCAGGGGTTTGGCTACACCTTC